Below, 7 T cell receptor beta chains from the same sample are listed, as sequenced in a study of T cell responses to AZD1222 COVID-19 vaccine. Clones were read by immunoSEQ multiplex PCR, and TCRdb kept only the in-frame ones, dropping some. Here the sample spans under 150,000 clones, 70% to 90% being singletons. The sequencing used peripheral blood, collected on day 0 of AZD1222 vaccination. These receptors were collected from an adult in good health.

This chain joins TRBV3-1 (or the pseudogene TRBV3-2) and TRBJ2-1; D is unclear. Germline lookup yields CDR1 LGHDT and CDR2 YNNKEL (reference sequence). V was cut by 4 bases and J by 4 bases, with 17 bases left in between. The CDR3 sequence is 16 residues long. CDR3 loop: CASSRAGTITYNEQFF. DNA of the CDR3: TGTGCCAGCAGCCGGGCCGGCACAATTACGTACAATGAGCAGTTCTTC.

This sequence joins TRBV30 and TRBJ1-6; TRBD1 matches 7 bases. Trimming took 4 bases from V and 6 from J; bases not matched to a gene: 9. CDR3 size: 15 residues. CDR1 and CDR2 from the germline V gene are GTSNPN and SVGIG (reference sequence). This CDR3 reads CAWTQGRIVNSPLHF. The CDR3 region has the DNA TGTGCCTGGACACAGGGGCGGATCGTTAATTCACCCCTCCACTTT. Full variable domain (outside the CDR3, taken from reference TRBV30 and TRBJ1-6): SQTIHQWPATLVQPVGSPLSLECTVEGTSNPNLYWYRQAAGRGLQLLFYSVGIGQISSEVPQNLSASRPQDRQFILSSKKLLLSDSGFYLCAWTQGRIVNSPLHFGNGTRLTVT.

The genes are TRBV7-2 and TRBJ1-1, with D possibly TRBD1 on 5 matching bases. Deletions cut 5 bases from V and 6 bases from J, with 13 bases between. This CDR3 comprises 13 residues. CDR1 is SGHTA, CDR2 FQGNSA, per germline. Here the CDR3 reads CASSPGGVAEAFF. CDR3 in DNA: TGTGCCAGCAGCCCGGGGGGGGTCGCTGAAGCTTTCTTT. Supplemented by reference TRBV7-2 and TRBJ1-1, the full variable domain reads GAGVSQSPSNKVTEKGKDVELRCDPISGHTALYWYRQSLGQGLEFLIYFQGNSAPDKSGLPSDRFSAERTGGSVSTLTIQRTQQEDSAVYLCASSPGGVAEAFFGQGTRLTVV.

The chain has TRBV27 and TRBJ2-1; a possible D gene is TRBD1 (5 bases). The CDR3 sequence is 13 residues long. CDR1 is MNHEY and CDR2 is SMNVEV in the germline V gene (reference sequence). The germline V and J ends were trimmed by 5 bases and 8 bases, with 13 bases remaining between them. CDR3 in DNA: TGTGCCAGCAGTCCCGGACAACCGGATGAGCAGTTCTTC. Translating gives CASSPGQPDEQFF.

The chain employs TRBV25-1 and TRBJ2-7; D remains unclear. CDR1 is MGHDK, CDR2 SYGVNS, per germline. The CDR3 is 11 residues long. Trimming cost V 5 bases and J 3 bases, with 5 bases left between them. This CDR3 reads CASSRLYEQYF. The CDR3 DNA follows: TGTGCCAGCAGTCGCCTCTACGAGCAGTACTTC.

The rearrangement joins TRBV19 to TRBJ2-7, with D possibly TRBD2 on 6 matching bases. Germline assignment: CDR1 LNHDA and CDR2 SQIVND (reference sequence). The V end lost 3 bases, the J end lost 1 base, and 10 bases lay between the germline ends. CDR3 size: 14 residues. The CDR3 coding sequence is TGTGCCAGTAGTATCGGCGGGATGTCCTACGAGCAGTACTTC. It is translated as CASSIGGMSYEQYF.

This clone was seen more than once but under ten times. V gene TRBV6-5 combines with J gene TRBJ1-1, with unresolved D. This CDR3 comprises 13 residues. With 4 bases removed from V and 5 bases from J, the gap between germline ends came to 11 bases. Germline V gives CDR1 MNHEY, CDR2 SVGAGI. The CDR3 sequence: CASSFWVGTEAFF. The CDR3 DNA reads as TGTGCCAGCAGTTTCTGGGTAGGGACTGAAGCTTTCTTT.